These 21 T cell receptor beta chains share one sample of origin, sequenced in a study of blood T cell repertoires in COVID-19. Sequencing was performed with immunoSEQ multiplex PCR; in TCRdb, only in-frame clones are kept and a portion is missing. The repertoire includes approximately 190,000 clones, 82% of them detected once, and less than 9.5% sits in the top ten. Sequencing was carried out using peripheral blood. The receptors shown here come from a woman aged 60-75 years with COVID-19, enrolled during active disease.

The V gene is TRBV5-8, the J gene TRBJ2-7, with TRBD2 matching 7 bases. The CDR3 spans 17 residues. Germline V gene data show CDR1 as SGHTS and CDR2 as YDEGEE. V was pared by 5 bases and J by 0 bases, with 14 bases of the junction left unmatched. The CDR3 coding sequence is TGTGCCAGCAGGAGTTCCGGGCTAGCGGTCCCCTCCTACGAGCAGTACTTC. This translates into CASRSSGLAVPSYEQYF.

The J gene is TRBJ2-2, the V gene TRBV19, with D tentatively TRBD1 (6 bases). The germline CDR1 and CDR2 sequences are LNHDA and SQIVND (reference sequence). This CDR3 has 14 residues. The V gene lost 7 bases and the J gene lost 5 bases, with 14 bases spanning the gap. The CDR3 sequence: CASTPRQGTGELFF. CDR3 DNA: TGTGCCAGTACCCCCAGGCAGGGGACCGGGGAGCTGTTTTTT.

The chain uses TRBV3-1 (or the pseudogene TRBV3-2) and TRBJ2-1; TRBD2 agrees at 11 bases. This CDR3 region has 16 residues. Germline V gene data show CDR1 as LGHDT and CDR2 as YNNKEL (reference sequence). V lost 1 base, J lost 2 bases, and 1 base stayed unmatched. The CDR3 region is CASSQGLAGTYNEQFF. The DNA of the CDR3 is TGTGCCAGCAGCCAAGGACTAGCGGGGACCTACAATGAGCAGTTCTTC.

Only one count was recorded for this clone. This chain uses TRBV2 with TRBJ1-2; TRBD1 might be the D (5 bases). This CDR3 is 12 amino acids long. Germline V gene data show CDR1 as SNHLY and CDR2 as FYNNEI. Trimming took off 10 bases at V and 4 bases at J, with 13 bases between the two ends. This chain's CDR3 is CATRAGPYGYTF. DNA of the CDR3: TGTGCCACCAGGGCGGGACCCTATGGCTACACCTTC.

The chain combines TRBV28 with TRBJ2-7, with 11 bases lining up with TRBD2. The trim removed 4 bases at V and 1 base at J, leaving 9 bases unmatched. The germline gives CDR1 MDHEN, CDR2 SYDVKM. The CDR3 sequence is 17 residues long. CDR3 residues: CASSSIRTSGSSYEQYF. Written as DNA, the CDR3 is TGTGCCAGCAGTTCCATTCGTACTAGCGGGAGTTCCTACGAGCAGTACTTC. Full variable domain (missing parts from reference TRBV28 and TRBJ2-7): DVKVTQSSRYLVKRTGEKVFLECVQDMDHENMFWYRQDPGLGLRLIYFSYDVKMKEKGDIPEGYSVSREKKERFSLILESASTNQTSMYLCASSSIRTSGSSYEQYFGPGTRLTVT.

The table lists this clone with a count of one. The chain uses TRBV3-1 (or the pseudogene TRBV3-2) and TRBJ1-2; no reliable D call. Per germline, CDR1 LGHDT and CDR2 YNNKEL (reference sequence). The CDR3 consists of 12 residues. The V gene lost 4 bases and the J gene lost 8 bases, with 11 bases spanning the gap. This chain's CDR3 is CASSLQFRGYTF. CDR3 sequence (DNA): TGTGCCAGCAGCCTCCAGTTCCGAGGCTACACCTTC.

This chain joins TRBV5-5 and TRBJ2-5, with D perhaps matching TRBD2 (5 bases). CDR3 length: 14 amino acids. V dropped 3 bases and J dropped 1 base, with 10 bases sitting between them. Looked up from germline, CDR1 is SGHKS and CDR2 is YYEKEE (reference sequence). CDR3 sequence reads: CASSSPRGQETQYF. For the CDR3, the DNA is TGTGCCAGCAGCTCCCCCCGGGGCCAAGAGACCCAGTACTTC.

The chain carries TRBV4-2 and TRBJ1-1; 8 nucleotides agree with TRBD1. The germline CDR1 and CDR2 sequences are LGHNA and YNFKEQ. The CDR3 totals 18 residues. J gave up 2 bases and V 4 bases, and 15 bases lay outside the gene matches. For the CDR3, the DNA is TGTGCCAGCAGCCCAGGTGGGACAGGTGAGCGAGGCAACACTGAAGCTTTCTTT. It yields the protein CASSPGGTGERGNTEAFF.

V and J are TRBV6-6 and TRBJ1-2; 10 bases align to TRBD1. Germline-derived CDR1 and CDR2 are MNHNY and SVGAGI (reference sequence). The CDR3 runs 15 residues. V gave up 4 bases and J gave up 4 bases; unmatched junction bases: 6. The CDR3 DNA reads as TGTGCCAGCAGTTCGGACAGGGGGGTTATCTATGGCTACACCTTC. Amino acid sequence: CASSSDRGVIYGYTF.

This chain connects TRBV9 to TRBJ2-2; tentatively, D is TRBD1 (6 bases). Trimming pared 7 bases from V and 1 base from J, leaving 11 bases between. Germline assignment: CDR1 SGDLS and CDR2 YYNGEE. This CDR3 comprises 14 residues. In nucleotides, the CDR3 is TGTGCCAGCCGCAGACAGGTGAACACCGGGGAGCTGTTTTTT. It encodes CASRRQVNTGELFF. Combining the CDR3 with reference TRBV9 and TRBJ2-2 gives the whole variable domain DSGVTQTPKHLITATGQRVTLRCSPRSGDLSVYWYQQSLDQGLQFLIQYYNGEERAKGNILERFSAQQFPDLHSELNLSSLELGDSALYFCASRRQVNTGELFFGEGSRLTVL.

The rearrangement uses TRBV7-9 and TRBJ2-3; TRBD2 matches at 10 bases. Germline trimming cut 1 base from V and 3 bases from J; bases unmatched to any gene: 7. This CDR3 is built from 17 residues. Germline assignment: CDR1 SEHNR and CDR2 FQNEAQ (reference sequence). The CDR3 coding sequence is TGTGCCAGCAGCTTAGGCCTAGCGGGAGCGGCAACAGATACGCAGTATTTT. Translation gives CASSLGLAGAATDTQYF.

V usage is TRBV19 and J usage is TRBJ1-4; a weak D match, TRBD1 (6 bases). V was cut by 10 bases and J by 0 bases, with 15 bases left in between. The length of the CDR3 is 15 residues. Germline CDR1 and CDR2: LNHDA and SQIVND (reference sequence). CDR3 sequence reads: CATGGRPTTNEKLFF. Written as DNA, the CDR3 is TGTGCCACCGGGGGGCGACCTACAACTAATGAAAAACTGTTTTTT.

J is TRBJ2-2 and V is TRBV7-9, with 7 bases fitting TRBD1. The germline gives CDR1 SEHNR, CDR2 FQNEAQ (reference sequence). The trim removed 5 bases at V and 4 bases at J, leaving 7 bases unmatched. This CDR3 spans 15 amino acids. The chain's CDR3 is CASSVGTVSTGELFF. CDR3 sequence (DNA): TGTGCCAGCAGCGTCGGGACAGTAAGCACCGGGGAGCTGTTTTTT. The full variable domain, completed using reference TRBV7-9 and TRBJ2-2, is DTGVSQNPRHKITKRGQNVTFRCDPISEHNRLYWYRQTLGQGPEFLTYFQNEAQLEKSRLLSDRFSAERPKGSFSTLEIQRTEQGDSAMYLCASSVGTVSTGELFFGEGSRLTVL.

The chain joins TRBV1 to TRBJ2-2; the tabulated D call, TRBD1, remains unverified against the DNA. TRBV1 is tagged as a pseudogene. The CDR3 runs to 16 residues. The CDR3 DNA reads as TGCACCAGCAGCCGCGACAGGGGGCTGAGCACCGGGGAGCTGTTTTTT. Translation gives CTSSRDRGLSTGELFF.

The rearrangement joins TRBV4-2 to TRBJ2-1; D might be TRBD2 (6 bases). The germline V gene has CDR1 LGHNA and CDR2 YNFKEQ. The length of the CDR3 is 16 residues. Trimming stripped 2 bases from V and 3 bases from J, with 14 bases between. The CDR3 spells CASSQLLASDYNEQFF. In DNA form, the CDR3 reads TGTGCCAGCAGCCAACTACTAGCTTCGGACTACAATGAGCAGTTCTTC.

The chain is built from TRBV6-5 and TRBJ2-2; 7 nucleotides line up with TRBD1. Unmatched junction bases numbered 4, after V lost 0 bases and J lost 6 bases. This CDR3 is built from 15 residues. CDR1 and CDR2 from the germline V gene are MNHEY and SVGAGI. CDR3 coding DNA: TGTGCCAGCAGTTACTCGACAGGGTATCCCGGGGAGCTGTTTTTT. The encoded protein is CASSYSTGYPGELFF.

The V call is TRBV5-5, the J call TRBJ2-7; D possibly corresponds to TRBD1 (5 bases). The CDR3 totals 15 residues. Looked up from germline, CDR1 is SGHKS and CDR2 is YYEKEE (reference sequence). V was clipped by 0 bases and J by 5 bases, with 15 bases between them. DNA for the CDR3: TGTGCCAGCAGCTTGGCGGCCAGGGCTACCAACGAGCAGTACGTC. Translating gives CASSLAARATNEQYV.

This chain joins TRBV7-8 and TRBJ2-5; 9 nucleotides match TRBD2. The germline V gene has CDR1 SGHVS and CDR2 FQNEAQ. J lost 2 bases, V lost 4 bases, and 8 bases had no gene match. This CDR3 contains 16 residues. This CDR3 reads CASSSLAGGPQETQYF. Here the CDR3 DNA reads TGTGCCAGCAGCTCCCTCGCGGGAGGGCCACAAGAGACCCAGTACTTC.

The chain employs TRBV2 and TRBJ2-5; D gene ambiguous. CDR3 length: 15 residues. V was clipped by 7 bases and J by 9 bases, with 24 bases between them. Germline assignment: CDR1 SNHLY and CDR2 FYNNEI. The CDR3 loop is CASTEAGPRKSAQYF. CDR3 nucleotides: TGTGCCAGCACCGAGGCCGGTCCCCGTAAGTCGGCCCAGTACTTC. Full variable domain (rest looked up from reference TRBV2 and TRBJ2-5): EPEVTQTPSHQVTQMGQEVILRCVPISNHLYFYWYRQILGQKVEFLVSFYNNEISEKSEIFDDQFSVERPDGSNFTLKIRSTKLEDSAMYFCASTEAGPRKSAQYFGPGTRLLVL.

The CDR3 DNA follows: TGTGCCAGCAGCTTTCGGGGAGGGGCCCAGTACTTC. Its protein product is CASSFRGGAQYF. The V call is TRBV11-3, the J call TRBJ2-5, with 7 bases matching TRBD2. This CDR3 comprises 12 residues. The J segment lost 9 bases and the V segment lost 3 bases, leaving 4 bases of the junction unmatched. CDR1 and CDR2 from the germline V gene are SGHNT and YENEEA.

The CDR3 coding sequence is TGCGCCAGCAGCGAAGGACTAGCGAGGCACACAGATACGCAGTATTTT. Translation: CASSEGLARHTDTQYF. The chain carries TRBV5-1 and TRBJ2-3; 9 bases map to TRBD2. CDR1 and CDR2 (germline): SGHRS, YFSETQ. This CDR3 has 16 amino acids. Germline trimming cut 4 bases from V and 2 bases from J; bases unmatched to any gene: 8.